The clone carrying this TCR beta chain has at least ten counts. What it binds is not known. The sample originates from a study of early T cells in non-severe SARS-CoV-2 infection. Across the whole study: From unsorted whole blood, bulk RNA was sequenced, and the chains remained unpaired. General study results and limits: Database matching using VDJdb favored anti-spike CD8 responses, with private and CD4 specificities left missing.

Germline CDR1 reads SGHNT; CDR2 reads YYREEE (reference sequence). V dropped 6 bases and J dropped 10; count of bases not matched to a gene: 16. This CDR3 spans 16 amino acids. Each cDNA molecule carried a unique molecular identifier. TCRdb fed the 5' RACE reads into MiXCR, producing one record per CDR3 protein. The repertoire includes 61,000 or so distinct CDR3 sequences, around 12% of them detected once, and roughly 1.1% sits in the top ten. Sequencing was performed on whole blood, taken at baseline. The receptor was isolated from an adult who was a healthcare worker with PCR-confirmed SARS-CoV-2 infection or an uninfected control (not recorded which). The donor label of this sample is uncertain. The rearrangement links TRBV5-4 to TRBJ2-1, with 10 bases aligning to TRBD2. Written as DNA, the CDR3 is TGTGCCAGCAAATCCCTAGCGGGGGACGGGTCGGAGGAGCAGTTCTTC. Its translation: CASKSLAGDGSEEQFF.